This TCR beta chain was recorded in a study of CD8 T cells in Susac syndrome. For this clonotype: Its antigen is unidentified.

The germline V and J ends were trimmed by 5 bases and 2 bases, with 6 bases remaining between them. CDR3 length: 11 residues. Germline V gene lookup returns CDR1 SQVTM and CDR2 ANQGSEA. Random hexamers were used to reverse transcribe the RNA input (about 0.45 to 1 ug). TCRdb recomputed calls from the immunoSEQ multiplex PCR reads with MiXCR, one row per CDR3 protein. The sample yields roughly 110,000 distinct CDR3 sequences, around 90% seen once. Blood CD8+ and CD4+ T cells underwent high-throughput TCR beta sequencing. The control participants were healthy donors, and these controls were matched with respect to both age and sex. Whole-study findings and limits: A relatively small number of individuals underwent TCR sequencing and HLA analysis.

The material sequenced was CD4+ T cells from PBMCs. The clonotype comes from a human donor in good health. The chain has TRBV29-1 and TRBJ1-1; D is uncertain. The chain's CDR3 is CSVRANTEAFF. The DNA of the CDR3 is TGCAGCGTTCGGGCAAACACTGAAGCTTTCTTT.